Below are 9 T cell receptor beta chains sequenced from a single sample in a study of shared clonotypes between healthy human individuals. The method was immunoSEQ multiplex PCR; TCRdb's version includes in-frame clones alone and lacks a portion of them. Of under 850,000 clones listed, approximately 72% are singletons. The sample consisted of memory CD4+ T cells sorted from blood. The subset: CD45RA-negative fraction. All receptors derive from a woman aged 25 to 39 in good health.

The chain employs TRBV7-5 and TRBJ2-1; TRBD1, as called in the table, went unchecked against the DNA. TRBV7-5 constitutes a pseudogene. This CDR3 region has 16 residues. The DNA of the CDR3 is TGTGTCAGAAGCTCGGTGGTGACAGGGTGGTACAATGAGCAGTTCTTC. It yields the protein CVRSSVVTGWYNEQFF.

The chain recombines TRBV11-2 with TRBJ2-7; 8 positions agree with TRBD1. Trimming at V came to 1 base and at J to 0 bases, leaving 2 bases not matched to a gene. The V gene's germline CDR1 is SGHAT and CDR2 FQNNGV. The CDR3 consists of 15 residues. CDR3 in amino acids: CASSLGTGYSYEQYF. CDR3 sequence (DNA): TGTGCCAGCAGCTTAGGGACAGGGTACTCCTACGAGCAGTACTTC.

The genes are TRBV5-1 and TRBJ2-2; D unclear. CDR1 is SGHRS, CDR2 YFSETQ, per germline. This CDR3 region has 16 residues. V shed 0 bases and J shed 0 bases, with 9 bases lying between them. CDR3 coding DNA: TGCGCCAGCAGCTTGGGAACCGGTGCGAACACCGGGGAGCTGTTTTTT. Translating it yields CASSLGTGANTGELFF.

This clone was seen a handful of times. J is TRBJ2-7 and V is TRBV6-5; no clear D gene. The CDR3 contains 15 residues. Looked up from germline, CDR1 is MNHEY and CDR2 is SVGAGI. V dropped 0 bases and J dropped 5 bases, with 14 bases sitting between them. Written as DNA, the CDR3 is TGTGCCAGCAGTTACTCGGGTTCTAAGCAAAACGAGCAGTACTTC. Its protein product is CASSYSGSKQNEQYF.

The chain combines TRBV6-6 with TRBJ1-2; a possible D gene is TRBD1 (5 bases). This CDR3 is built from 15 residues. The germline V gene has CDR1 MNHNY and CDR2 SVGAGI (reference sequence). V was cut by 7 bases and J by 0 bases, with 15 bases left in between. The CDR3 is CASIPSPRANYGYTF. CDR3 in DNA: TGTGCCAGCATTCCCTCCCCCAGGGCTAACTATGGCTACACCTTC.

This chain links TRBV27 with TRBJ2-7, with 9 bases aligning to TRBD1. The ends lost 8 bases at V and 11 bases at J; junction bases unmatched: 16. There are 14 residues in the CDR3. The germline V gene has CDR1 MNHEY and CDR2 SMNVEV (reference sequence). CDR3 residues: CASGRPGQGPWEYF. The CDR3 nucleotides are TGTGCCAGCGGGAGACCGGGACAGGGTCCGTGGGAGTACTTC.

The chain couples TRBV5-1 to TRBJ1-2, with 9 bases that match TRBD1. The J segment lost 5 bases and the V segment lost 4 bases, leaving 9 bases of the junction unmatched. Germline-derived CDR1 and CDR2 are SGHRS and YFSETQ. The CDR3 has 15 residues. Here the CDR3 DNA reads TGCGCCAGCAGCCCGGACAGGGGTAATTCGTATGGCTACACCTTC. It yields the protein CASSPDRGNSYGYTF. The full variable domain, completed using reference TRBV5-1 and TRBJ1-2, is KAGVTQTPRYLIKTRGQQVTLSCSPISGHRSVSWYQQTPGQGLQFLFEYFSETQRNKGNFPGRFSGRQFSNSRSEMNVSTLELGDSALYLCASSPDRGNSYGYTFGSGTRLTVV.

The V call is TRBV28, the J call TRBJ1-1, with D unclear. The V gene lost 2 bases and the J gene lost 10 bases, with 8 bases spanning the gap. From germline, CDR1 is MDHEN and CDR2 SYDVKM. The CDR3 totals 11 residues. Written as DNA, the CDR3 is TGTGCCAGCAGTTTAGGGTGGTTAGCTTTCTTT. It yields the protein CASSLGWLAFF.

A note on this clone: The sample has other DNA sequences that encode this CDR3 too. The chain employs TRBV19 and TRBJ2-7; TRBD1 agrees at 7 bases. Trimming cost V 6 bases and J 2 bases; bases outside gene matches: 4. Germline V gene sequence: CDR1 LNHDA, CDR2 SQIVND (reference sequence). The CDR3 covers 13 residues. CDR3 region: CASSKGTAYEQYF. The CDR3 DNA follows: TGTGCCAGTAGCAAAGGGACAGCCTACGAGCAGTACTTC. Drawing the rest from reference TRBV19 and TRBJ2-7, the complete variable domain is DGGITQSPKYLFRKEGQNVTLSCEQNLNHDAMYWYRQDPGQGLRLIYYSQIVNDFQKGDIAEGYSVSREKKESFPLTVTSAQKNPTAFYLCASSKGTAYEQYFGPGTRLTVT.